A single sample is the source of the 21 T cell receptor beta chains below, sequenced in a study of blood T cells in healthy people across ages. A second PCR, run for roughly 7 to 12 cycles, used a sample-barcoded 5' primer plus a J-beta primer mix. TCRdb reprocessed the 5' RACE reads via MiXCR and lists one record per CDR3 protein. Of roughly 800,000 distinct CDR3 sequences in the sample, about 53% were seen once. Source material: blood. The receptors shown here come from a man older than 75 in good health.

This clonotype appeared a few times. V gene TRBV2 combines with J gene TRBJ1-2; the D gene is possibly TRBD1 (5 bases). V lost 5 bases and J lost 0, with 10 bases in between. The CDR3 is 14 amino acids. Germline values: CDR1 SNHLY, CDR2 FYNNEI. The CDR3 sequence: CASSWTSANYGYTF. DNA of the CDR3: TGTGCCAGCAGTTGGACATCCGCTAACTATGGCTACACCTTC. The whole variable domain, filled in from reference TRBV2 and TRBJ1-2, reads EPEVTQTPSHQVTQMGQEVILRCVPISNHLYFYWYRQILGQKVEFLVSFYNNEISEKSEIFDDQFSVERPDGSNFTLKIRSTKLEDSAMYFCASSWTSANYGYTFGSGTRLTVV.

This chain links TRBV28 with TRBJ1-2, with a tentative D call TRBD1 (5 bases). V lost 8 bases, J lost 2 bases, and 15 bases lay in between. This CDR3 region has 14 residues. Germline-derived CDR1 and CDR2 are MDHEN and SYDVKM. CDR3 sequence: CASGAWWVNYGYTF. CDR3 sequence (DNA): TGTGCCAGCGGGGCTTGGTGGGTGAACTATGGCTACACCTTC.

The V gene is TRBV9, the J gene TRBJ1-2; possibly TRBD1 for D (5 bases). Germline CDR1 and CDR2: SGDLS and YYNGEE. V was shortened by 4 bases and J by 4 bases, with 8 bases between the two germline ends. The CDR3 loop spans 12 amino acids. CDR3 amino acids: CASSSGGYGYTF. The CDR3 DNA is TGTGCCAGCAGCTCCGGGGGCTATGGCTACACCTTC.

There are a few counts of this clonotype. This chain connects TRBV21-1 to TRBJ1-1. TRBV21-1 constitutes a pseudogene. The CDR3 extends over 15 amino acids. Here the CDR3 DNA reads TGTGCCAGCAGCAGGGTGGGACCGGGACTCTGGCTTACTTTCTTT. It specifies CASSRVGPGLWLTFF.

The chain uses TRBV20-1 and TRBJ2-5; 9 bases are shared with TRBD2. TRBJ2-7 matches the DNA end more closely, so the J call is doubtful. In germline, CDR1 is DFQATT, CDR2 SNEGSKA (reference sequence). The CDR3 has 12 amino acids. CDR3 sequence reads: CSALGLANEQYF. In nucleotides, the CDR3 is TGCAGTGCCCTTGGACTAGCGAACGAGCAGTACTTC.

Comment on this clonotype: The DNA is left out, because the CDR3 cannot be placed on it with certainty; the CDR3 is given as TCRdb lists it. The V and J genes are TRBV7-2 and TRBJ2-3; the tabulated D call, TRBD2, remains unverified against the DNA. The CDR3 is 14 amino acids in total, end residues counted. The germline CDR1 and CDR2 sequences are SGHTA and FQGNSA. The CDR3: CASSVASGSRYAYF.

The V gene is TRBV5-1, the J gene TRBJ2-5; 9 bases agree with TRBD1. The germline CDR1 and CDR2 sequences are SGHRS and YFSETQ. The CDR3 runs to 15 residues. Losses at the gene ends were 0 bases for V and 11 bases for J; bases not matched to a gene: 11. The CDR3 loop reads CASSLAPQGAREQYF. The CDR3 region has the DNA TGCGCCAGCAGCTTGGCCCCACAGGGGGCTCGGGAGCAGTACTTC. Using reference TRBV5-1 and TRBJ2-5 for the parts outside the CDR3, the full variable domain is KAGVTQTPRYLIKTRGQQVTLSCSPISGHRSVSWYQQTPGQGLQFLFEYFSETQRNKGNFPGRFSGRQFSNSRSEMNVSTLELGDSALYLCASSLAPQGAREQYFGPGTRLLVL.

The chain employs TRBV3-1 and TRBJ2-7; D may be TRBD1 (7 bases). This CDR3 has 15 residues. Germline-derived CDR1 and CDR2 are LGHDT and YNNKEL (reference sequence). V was clipped by 2 bases and J by 2 bases, with 13 bases between them. CDR3 loop: CASSQYGGGPYEQYF. As DNA, the CDR3 is TGTGCCAGCAGCCAATATGGAGGGGGCCCCTACGAGCAGTACTTC.

This clonotype was picked up a small number of times. This CDR3 reads CASSLNVEDFNYGYTF. CDR3 sequence (DNA): TGTGCCAGCTCACTCAACGTTGAGGATTTTAACTATGGCTACACCTTC. The chain carries TRBV18 and TRBJ1-2, with unresolved D. The CDR3 is made up of 16 amino acids. V was clipped by 4 bases and J by 1 base, with 16 bases between them. Germline lookup yields CDR1 KGHSH and CDR2 LQKENI.

This clonotype was counted only a few times. The gene calls are TRBV20-1 and TRBJ2-7; 8 bases line up with TRBD2. V shed 4 bases and J 2 bases; nucleotides not matched to a gene: 7. The CDR3 has 14 residues. CDR1 and CDR2 from the germline V gene are DFQATT and SNEGSKA (reference sequence). CDR3 sequence reads: CSAMTSAAPYEQYF. CDR3 DNA sequence: TGCAGTGCTATGACTAGCGCAGCACCCTACGAGCAGTACTTC.

V is TRBV3-1 and J is TRBJ1-2, with 8 positions matching TRBD1. The germline CDR1 and CDR2 sequences are LGHDT and YNNKEL (reference sequence). The CDR3 is 15 residues long. The V gene end was trimmed by 5 bases and the J gene end by 1 base; junction bases not matched to a gene: 6. CDR3 loop: CASSYRDRSNYGYTF. CDR3 in DNA: TGTGCCAGCAGCTACCGGGACAGGAGTAACTATGGCTACACCTTC.

As to this clonotype: A much bigger clone sits one base away, suggesting this may be a read error. The chain links TRBV18 to TRBJ2-5, with D maybe TRBD2 (5 bases). Deletions cut 2 bases from V and 11 bases from J, with 9 bases between. CDR1 and CDR2 from the germline V gene are KGHSH and LQKENI. CDR3 length: 11 amino acids. The DNA for the CDR3 is TGTGCCAGCTCACCAGAGAGAGGGCAGTACTTC. This codes for CASSPERGQYF. The full variable domain, in which reference TRBV18 and TRBJ2-5 provide the parts outside the CDR3, is NAGVMQNPRHLVRRRGQEARLRCSPMKGHSHVYWYRQLPEEGLKFMVYLQKENIIDESGMPKERFSAEFPKEGPSILRIQQVVRGDSAAYFCASSPERGQYFGPGTRLLVL.

This clonotype has a handful of counts. The CDR3 sequence is CASTRTSRETQYF. As DNA, the CDR3 is TGTGCCAGCACGAGGACTAGCAGGGAGACCCAGTACTTC. The rearrangement uses TRBV5-6 and TRBJ2-5, with 8 bases matching TRBD2. The CDR3 runs to 13 residues. Germline loops: CDR1 SGHDT, CDR2 YYEEEE. With V trimmed by 6 bases and J by 5 bases, 6 bases remained unmatched. The full variable domain, with the rest looked up from reference TRBV5-6 and TRBJ2-5, is DAGVTQSPTHLIKTRGQQVTLRCSPKSGHDTVSWYQQALGQGPQFIFQYYEEEERQRGNFPDRFSGHQFPNYSSELNVNALLLGDSALYLCASTRTSRETQYFGPGTRLLVL.

The chain combines TRBV27 with TRBJ2-4, with D possibly being TRBD1 (5 bases). V lost 1 base, J lost 13 bases, and 17 bases lay in between. CDR3 length: 14 amino acids. Germline V CDR1 and CDR2: MNHEY, SMNVEV (reference sequence). The CDR3 reads CASSLLDTTVEQYF. The CDR3 nucleotides are TGTGCCAGCAGTTTATTGGACACCACGGTTGAGCAGTACTTC.

This clonotype showed up just a few times. J is TRBJ2-7 and V is TRBV6-1; a possible D gene is TRBD2 (5 bases). The germline V gene encodes CDR1 MNHNS and CDR2 SASEGT. The CDR3 covers 12 residues. V dropped 3 bases and J dropped 9 bases, with 12 bases sitting between them. CDR3 DNA sequence: TGTGCCAGCAGTGATAATCCCAGCGGGCAGTACTTC. Its translation: CASSDNPSGQYF.

This clonotype was found once. V is TRBV6-5 and J is TRBJ2-1; possibly TRBD2 for D (6 bases). The CDR3 is 16 residues long. In germline, CDR1 is MNHEY, CDR2 SVGAGI. Trimming removed 5 bases from V and 3 bases from J, with 17 bases in between. As DNA, the CDR3 is TGTGCCAGCAGTACCCGCGGGGCGGGACTCTACAATGAGCAGTTCTTC. Its translation: CASSTRGAGLYNEQFF.

Of note for this clonotype: At one end, the junction sequence differs from germline, possibly due to a read error. V is TRBV7-9 and J is TRBJ2-2; D uncertain. Germline values: CDR1 SEHNR, CDR2 FQNEAQ (reference sequence). This CDR3 contains 13 residues. CDR3: CTSSLQGAGELFF. The DNA of the CDR3 is TGTACCAGCAGCTTACAAGGAGCCGGGGAGCTGTTTTTT.

The chain couples TRBV12-5 to TRBJ2-2, with 11 bases fitting TRBD2. The CDR3 runs 17 residues. Germline CDR1 and CDR2: LGHNT and FRNRAP. With V trimmed by 6 bases and J by 6 bases, 12 bases remained unmatched. This CDR3 is CASGRRWLAGGPGELFF. The CDR3 DNA is TGTGCTAGTGGCCGTCGCTGGCTAGCGGGAGGTCCCGGGGAGCTGTTTTTT.

The chain recombines TRBV11-1 with TRBJ2-4; D might be TRBD1 (6 bases). The CDR3 runs 16 residues. Germline loops: CDR1 SGHAT, CDR2 FQDESV (reference sequence). Trimming took 6 bases from V and 0 from J, leaving 15 bases between them. The DNA for the CDR3 is TGTGCCAGCAGTCGAGGGGGTAATGGAGCCAAAAACATTCAGTACTTC. Its translation is CASSRGGNGAKNIQYF. Complete variable domain (other parts from reference TRBV11-1 and TRBJ2-4): EAEVAQSPRYKITEKSQAVAFWCDPISGHATLYWYRQILGQGPELLVQFQDESVVDDSQLPKDRFSAERLKGVDSTLKIQPAELGDSAMYLCASSRGGNGAKNIQYFGAGTRLSVL.

The sample holds many counts of this clonotype. The chain recombines TRBV20-1 with TRBJ2-7, with TRBD1 matching over 10 bases. The V and J ends lost 2 bases and 2 bases, in that order; junction bases with no gene match: 3. CDR3 size: 14 residues. The germline V gene has CDR1 DFQATT and CDR2 SNEGSKA (reference sequence). CDR3 sequence reads: CSARLDRGAYEQYF. The CDR3 DNA follows: TGCAGTGCTAGACTGGACAGGGGGGCCTACGAGCAGTACTTC.

This clonotype has at least ten counts. This chain connects TRBV29-1 to TRBJ2-2; no firm D call. V dropped 4 bases and J dropped 7 bases, with 16 bases sitting between them. The CDR3 is made up of 14 amino acids. Germline V gene data show CDR1 as SQVTM and CDR2 as ANQGSEA. The CDR3 loop is CSVGLGQGSGELFF. CDR3 DNA sequence: TGCAGCGTTGGCCTAGGCCAAGGAAGCGGGGAGCTGTTTTTT.